The T cell receptor (beta chain) under discussion was sequenced for a study of T cells in Graves' hyperthyroidism and ophthalmopathy. The V segment lost 0 bases and the J segment 2 bases; nucleotides outside the gene matches: 4. Germline V CDR1 and CDR2: SGHVS, FNYEAQ. The CDR3 covers 15 residues. TCR beta CDR3 sequences were amplified from RNA transcripts. The HTBI primer set was used in a first-round RT-PCR of the TCR CDR3. TCRdb redid the calling of the multiplex PCR reads with MiXCR, one entry per CDR3 protein. The table lists a few hundred thousand distinct CDR3 sequences, roughly 13% of them singletons. This clonotype has ten or more counts. An approximately 9.4 ml volume of fresh peripheral blood provided the PBMCs.

Sequenced: blood. The source is a woman in her forties with Graves' ophthalmopathy. The V call is TRBV7-6, the J call TRBJ2-7; TRBD1 matches at 7 bases. In DNA, the CDR3 is TGTGCCAGCAGCTTAGCAGCAGGGGGAACCTACGAGCAGTACTTC. As protein: CASSLAAGGTYEQYF.